This record concerns one T cell receptor beta chain sequence. The source of the sample is a study of OX40 agonist ivuxolimab in advanced cancers. Background on the study: Ivuxolimab, an antibody that agonizes OX40 (CD134), was administered to the patients. Enrolled patients in dose escalation had cancers that were hepatocellular carcinoma, melanoma, renal cell or head and neck cancer. Males comprised 82.7% of the group, whose mean age was about 61 years (range 23 to 79).

Clones were sequenced by immunoSEQ multiplex PCR, and TCRdb holds only the in-frame ones, with some missing. The sample includes over 60,000 clones, just over 85% of them seen just once. This CDR3 contains 14 residues. The germline CDR1 and CDR2 sequences are SGHNT and YYREEE (reference sequence). V lost 0 bases, J lost 8 bases, and 14 bases lay in between. Material: CD4+ or CD8+ T cells sorted from blood, obtained in a trial of the OX40 agonist ivuxolimab. The genes are TRBV5-4 and TRBJ1-1; D gene unclear. The sequence was collected from an adult with an advanced solid tumor such as melanoma, head and neck, liver or kidney cancer. This CDR3 reads CASSLGLSQSEAFF. DNA for the CDR3: TGTGCCAGCAGCTTGGGGTTGTCACAGTCGGAAGCTTTCTTT.